One and the same sample provided the 2 T cell receptor beta chains below, sequenced in a study of T cells in Graves' hyperthyroidism and ophthalmopathy. From RNA transcripts, TCR beta CDR3 regions were amplified. The HTBI primer set was used in a first-round RT-PCR of the TCR CDR3. TCRdb analysed the multiplex PCR reads with MiXCR anew, one entry per CDR3 protein. The sample yields over 250,000 distinct CDR3 sequences, about 25% seen once. Sequenced input: blood. These receptors originate from a man aged 35 to 55 with Graves' hyperthyroidism that later progressed to Graves' ophthalmopathy.

This clonotype was counted ten times or more. The chain joins TRBV18 to TRBJ1-1; D remains ambiguous. The V gene lost 3 bases and the J gene lost 1 base, with 12 bases spanning the gap. CDR1 is KGHSH and CDR2 is LQKENI in the germline V gene. This CDR3 contains 15 residues. CDR3 in amino acids: CASSPPSQTNTEAFF. Here the CDR3 DNA reads TGTGCCAGCTCACCCCCAAGTCAGACGAACACTGAAGCTTTCTTT.

The chain is built from TRBV20-1 and TRBJ2-5; 10 bases line up with TRBD2. The junction had 10 bases not matched to a gene; V was cut back by 3 bases and J by 6 bases. Germline CDR1 and CDR2: DFQATT and SNEGSKA (reference sequence). The CDR3 sequence is 15 residues long. The CDR3 reads CSASWTTSGTKTQYF. The DNA of the CDR3 is TGCAGTGCTAGTTGGACCACTAGCGGGACAAAGACCCAGTACTTC.